One and the same sample provided the 10 T cell receptor beta chains below, sequenced in a study of T cell clonality in common variable immunodeficiency. TCRdb's table, derived via immunoSEQ multiplex PCR, lists solely in-frame clones and lacks some. The sample includes some 20,000 clones, none of them occurring once. Their antigen targets remain unknown. Overall study results and limits: Common variable immunodeficiency TCR beta sequences reportedly had fewer deletions and N-nucleotide insertions.

The sample comprised peripheral blood mononuclear cells. These receptors all stem from a human donor with common variable immunodeficiency.

Concerning this clone itself: The CDR3 extends 3 residues past the end of the read, so its final part is completed from the germline J gene. The J gene is TRBJ1-2, the V gene TRBV7-6, with D possibly matching TRBD1 (5 bases). V lost 1 base, J lost 3 bases, and 21 bases lay in between. CDR1 SGHVS and CDR2 FNYEAQ come from the germline V gene. The CDR3 has 18 amino acids. The CDR3: CASSLGVASPGNYYGYTF. CDR3 DNA (partial): TGTGCCAGCAGCTTAGGAGTCGCCAGTCCAGGGAACTACTATGGC.

A word on this clone: The read ends 3 residues before the CDR3 terminus; that terminus is restored from the germline J gene. The rearrangement links TRBV18 to TRBJ2-3, with TRBD2 matching over 12 bases. Trimming at V came to 2 bases and at J to 6 bases, leaving 15 bases not matched to a gene. The CDR3 runs to 19 residues. CDR1 KGHSH and CDR2 LQKENI come from the germline V gene. CDR3 in amino acids: CASSPFTGLAGKRTDTQYF. The sequenced part of the CDR3 DNA is TGTGCCAGCTCACCATTCACCGGACTAGCGGGGAAACGGACGGATACG.

As concerns this clone: The read ends 3 residues shy of where the CDR3 ends; the end is completed using the germline J gene. This chain uses TRBV6-2 or TRBV6-3 with TRBJ1-2; D not resolved. The CDR3 runs to 14 residues. Per germline, CDR1 MNHEY and CDR2 SVGEGT. CDR3 region: CASSYSDWAYGYTF. The covered CDR3 bases are TGTGCCAGCAGTTACTCGGACTGGGCTTACGGC.

This clone has a count of ten or more. The CDR3 end is not reached by the read, which stops 3 residues before it; the germline J gene fills it in. The chain uses TRBV20-1 and TRBJ1-2; weak D call: TRBD1 (6 bases). This CDR3 has 11 amino acids. V lost 4 bases and J 7 bases, leaving 10 bases between the germline ends. CDR1 DFQATT and CDR2 SNEGSKA come from the germline V gene (reference sequence). The CDR3 here is CSAKWTAGYTF. The CDR3 bases that were read are TGCAGTGCTAAGTGGACAGCTGGC.

This clone occurred a few times. The read is 3 residues too short to cover the CDR3 end, so that end is filled in from the germline J gene. V usage is TRBV18 and J usage is TRBJ2-5, with a possible D match to TRBD2 (6 bases). Per the germline V gene, CDR1 is KGHSH and CDR2 is LQKENI. V was shortened by 1 base and J by 7 bases, with 13 bases between the two germline ends. There are 14 residues in the CDR3. The sequenced part of the CDR3 DNA is TGTGCCAGCTCACCACGGGGGGACGAATGGACC. Its translation: CASSPRGDEWT. The entire CDR3 reads CASSPRGDEWTQYF.

This clone was counted a few times. CDR3 amino acids: CASSRQYQETQYF. The sequenced part of the CDR3 DNA is TGTGCCAGCTCACGACAGTACCAAGAGACC. This chain uses TRBV18 with TRBJ2-5; TRBD1 might be the D (5 bases). The read ends 3 residues before the CDR3 terminus; that terminus is restored from the germline J gene. Deletions cut 4 bases from V and 0 bases from J, with 6 bases between. The CDR3 covers 13 residues. In germline, CDR1 is KGHSH, CDR2 LQKENI.

On this clone itself: The CDR3 goes on 3 residues after the read ends, and that part is filled in from the germline J gene. This sequence joins TRBV30 and TRBJ2-1; D is unresolved. The CDR3 length is 12 residues. Deletions cut 0 bases from V and 7 bases from J, with 7 bases between. From germline, CDR1 is GTSNPN and CDR2 SVGIG (reference sequence). The CDR3 loop is CAWSVWANEQFF. Partial CDR3 DNA: TGTGCCTGGAGTGTGTGGGCAAATGAG.

On this clone itself: Coverage ceases 3 residues before the CDR3 finishes, and the germline J gene fills in the end. This sequence joins TRBV6-2 or TRBV6-3 and TRBJ2-1; D remains unclear. This CDR3 spans 15 amino acids. Germline values: CDR1 MNHEY, CDR2 SVGEGT. The V end was cut by 6 bases, the J end by 0 bases, with 12 bases between. The CDR3 region is CASSRDRLSYNEQFF. The covered CDR3 bases are TGTGCCAGCAGCCGAGACCGACTCTCCTACAATGAG.

This clone was seen more than once but under ten times. Read sequence stops 3 residues before the CDR3 end, and the germline J gene provides the missing end. The J gene is TRBJ1-2, the V gene TRBV7-6; 12 bases map to TRBD1. Losses at the gene ends were 4 bases for V and 6 bases for J; bases not matched to a gene: 6. Germline-derived CDR1 and CDR2 are SGHVS and FNYEAQ. The CDR3 length is 15 residues. CDR3 residues: CASSWGQGAVDGYTF. The sequenced part of the CDR3 DNA is TGTGCCAGCAGCTGGGGACAGGGGGCAGTCGATGGC.

On this clone: The read stops 3 residues short of the end of the CDR3; the missing end is completed from the germline J gene. The chain carries TRBV18 and TRBJ2-7, with 7 bases matching TRBD1. The CDR3 covers 14 residues. Looked up from germline, CDR1 is KGHSH and CDR2 is LQKENI. The V gene end was trimmed by 6 bases and the J gene end by 4 bases; junction bases not matched to a gene: 9. Here the CDR3 reads CASSFDRDYYEQYF. The covered CDR3 bases are TGTGCCAGCTCCTTCGACAGGGATTATTACGAG.